Below, 15 T cell receptor beta chains from the same sample are listed, as sequenced in a study of tumor and adjacent non-tumor tissue in lung cancer listed by TCRdb under 2018. RNA was isolated from bulk, unsorted tissue, and RNA quality was assessed with a NanoDrop ND-1000 and an Agilent 2100. The library was made by multiplex PCR. Sequencing was carried out with an Illumina HiSeq 2500. TCRbeta libraries were built by three rounds of nested PCR using primers (Table S4), following protocols modified from ARM-PCR. TCRdb cleaned the public reads at Q25 with fastp, built clones with MiXCR and kept in-frame beta chains. Every CDR3 protein is listed once, alongside the most common genes and DNA of its rows. The sample yields approximately 71,000 distinct CDR3 sequences; approximately 63% were counted once. The top ten hold 20% of the sample. Specimen: lung tumor tissue. These receptor sequences come from a man aged 45-60 years with non-small cell lung cancer.

This clonotype was found once. A clone one base away is much larger, so this may be a read error. The V and J genes are TRBV14 and TRBJ1-1; D remains unclear. This CDR3 contains 13 residues. Per germline, CDR1 SGHDN and CDR2 FVKESK. CDR3: CARSQQMNTEAFF. CDR3 coding DNA: TGTGCCAGAAGCCAACAGATGAACACTGAAGCTTTCTTT.

This clonotype has ten or more counts. The rearrangement joins TRBV5-1 to TRBJ2-5, with D maybe TRBD2 (6 bases). V lost 2 bases and J lost 3, with 11 bases in between. This CDR3 has 14 residues. The germline CDR1 and CDR2 sequences are SGHRS and YFSETQ. The CDR3 DNA sequence: TGCGCCAGCAGCTTCACGATAGCGGAAGAGACCCAGTACTTC. The encoded protein is CASSFTIAEETQYF.

As for this clonotype: One junction end does not reproduce the germline sequence, and a read error may be involved. In DNA, the CDR3 is TGTCCCAGCAGCTTAGAGGGGCTGACCCTTTACAATGAGCAGTTCTTC. Residues: CPSSLEGLTLYNEQFF. The chain recombines TRBV11-3 with TRBJ2-1; D tentatively reads TRBD1 or TRBD2 (5 bases each). Germline values: CDR1 SGHNT, CDR2 YENEEA. CDR3 length: 16 residues.

The chain has TRBV12-5 and TRBJ2-7, with D possibly TRBD1 on 5 matching bases. Between the trimmed V and J ends, which lost 1 base and 3 bases, there was a span of 10 bases. The germline V gene has CDR1 LGHNT and CDR2 FRNRAP. CDR3 size: 14 residues. In DNA form, the CDR3 reads TGTGCTAGTGGTTTGGGACAGTTTAACTACGAGCAGTACTTC. Residues: CASGLGQFNYEQYF.

Points on this clonotype: One junction end does not reproduce the germline sequence, and a read error may be involved. The V call is TRBV20-1, the J call TRBJ1-1; D is perhaps TRBD1 (5 bases). This CDR3 region has 13 residues. The germline CDR1 and CDR2 sequences are DFQATT and SNEGSKA (reference sequence). The CDR3 protein is CSARDGTDTEVFF. The DNA of the CDR3 is TGCAGTGCTAGAGACGGGACGGATACTGAAGTTTTCTTT.

This chain joins TRBV21-1 and TRBJ2-7; the tabulated D call, TRBD2, remains unverified against the DNA. TRBV21-1 is marked as a pseudogene. The CDR3 covers 15 residues. This chain's CDR3 is CASTETSGQNYEQYF. CDR3 coding DNA: TGTGCCAGCACCGAGACTAGCGGGCAAAACTACGAGCAGTACTTC.

The gene calls are TRBV24-1 and TRBJ2-3, with 8 bases lining up with TRBD2. J lost 3 bases, V lost 6 bases, and 4 bases had no gene match. Germline values: CDR1 KGHDR, CDR2 SFDVKD. The CDR3 covers 14 residues. The chain's CDR3 is CATSLGGATDTQYF. The CDR3 DNA follows: TGTGCCACCAGTCTCGGGGGGGCGACAGATACGCAGTATTTT.

In this sample, this clonotype turned up many times. The V call is TRBV28, the J call TRBJ2-1; unclear D gene. Trimming left V 2 bases short and J 0 bases short, with 8 bases between. Germline CDR1 reads MDHEN; CDR2 reads SYDVKM. The CDR3 has 15 amino acids. The CDR3 sequence: CASSLTAGSYNEQFF. The CDR3 nucleotides read TGTGCCAGCAGTTTAACAGCAGGCTCCTACAATGAGCAGTTCTTC.

To note about this clonotype: Without the conserved terminal phenylalanine or tryptophan, this CDR3 likely stems from a read error. V gene TRBV11-1 combines with J gene TRBJ1-1; D not resolved. Germline CDR1 SGHAT, CDR2 FQDESV (reference sequence). This CDR3 region has 13 residues. CDR3 bases: TGTGCTAGCAGCTTATTCGCGGATTCTGAAGCTTTCTCT. Amino acids: CASSLFADSEAFS.

A note on this clonotype: Compared with germline, one end of the junction differs, possibly owing to a read error. This chain links TRBV30 with TRBJ1-2; D not resolved. Germline V lookup: CDR1 GTSNPN, CDR2 SVGIG (reference sequence). The CDR3 spans 12 residues. CDR3 region: CAWSANSYAYTF. The CDR3 DNA is TGTGCCTGGAGTGCCAACAGCTATGCCTACACCTTC.

The V call is TRBV11-2, the J call TRBJ2-3; D is ambiguous. CDR3 length: 10 residues. Per germline, CDR1 SGHAT and CDR2 FQNNGV. Trimming left V 8 bases short and J 2 bases short, with 2 bases between. The CDR3 here is CASPTDTQYF. CDR3 coding DNA: TGTGCCAGCCCCACAGATACGCAGTATTTT.

This clonotype has at least ten counts. CDR3 loop: CASSLNPGVYNEQFF. The CDR3, as DNA: TGTGCCAGCAGCTTGAACCCGGGAGTCTACAATGAGCAGTTCTTC. The V gene is TRBV5-4, the J gene TRBJ2-1; possibly TRBD2 for D (6 bases). This CDR3 is 15 amino acids long. Germline V gives CDR1 SGHNT, CDR2 YYREEE (reference sequence). The V and J ends lost 1 base and 3 bases respectively, with 11 bases between them. Supplemented by reference TRBV5-4 and TRBJ2-1, the full variable domain reads ETGVTQSPTHLIKTRGQQVTLRCSSQSGHNTVSWYQQALGQGPQFIFQYYREEENGRGNFPPRFSGLQFPNYSSELNVNALELDDSALYLCASSLNPGVYNEQFFGPGTRLTVL.

A remark on this clonotype: The CDR3 does not end in the conserved phenylalanine or tryptophan, so this is likely a read error. This chain uses TRBV20-1 with TRBJ1-4; D is undetermined. CDR3 length: 13 residues. V was pared by 2 bases and J by 3 bases, with 7 bases between. In germline, CDR1 is DFQATT, CDR2 SNEGSKA (reference sequence). CDR3 bases: TGCAGTGCTAGAAGCCTGGCTAATGAAAAACTGTTTTCT. It yields the protein CSARSLANEKLFS.

This clonotype was counted between two and nine times. V usage is TRBV28 and J usage is TRBJ1-5, with unresolved D. Germline assignment: CDR1 MDHEN and CDR2 SYDVKM. The CDR3 runs 13 residues. Trimming stripped 2 bases from V and 9 bases from J, with 11 bases between. The CDR3 DNA reads TGTGCCAGCAGTTTACATCGGGCTCGGCCCCAGCATTTT. Residues: CASSLHRARPQHF.

This clonotype has more than one count but fewer than ten. A much larger clone differs from this one at a single base, so this may be a read error. As the CDR3 is not closed by the conserved phenylalanine or tryptophan, this likely results from a read error. CDR3 in DNA: TGTGCCAGCAGCTGGGGACTAGCGGGACCCTCTGGGGCCAACGTCCTGACTTCC. It codes for CASSWGLAGPSGANVLTS. The genes are TRBV7-9 and TRBJ2-6, with TRBD2 matching 13 bases. The CDR3 runs to 18 residues. The germline V gene encodes CDR1 SEHNR and CDR2 FQNEAQ (reference sequence). V shed 4 bases, J shed 0 bases, and the junction held 3 bases outside the gene matches.